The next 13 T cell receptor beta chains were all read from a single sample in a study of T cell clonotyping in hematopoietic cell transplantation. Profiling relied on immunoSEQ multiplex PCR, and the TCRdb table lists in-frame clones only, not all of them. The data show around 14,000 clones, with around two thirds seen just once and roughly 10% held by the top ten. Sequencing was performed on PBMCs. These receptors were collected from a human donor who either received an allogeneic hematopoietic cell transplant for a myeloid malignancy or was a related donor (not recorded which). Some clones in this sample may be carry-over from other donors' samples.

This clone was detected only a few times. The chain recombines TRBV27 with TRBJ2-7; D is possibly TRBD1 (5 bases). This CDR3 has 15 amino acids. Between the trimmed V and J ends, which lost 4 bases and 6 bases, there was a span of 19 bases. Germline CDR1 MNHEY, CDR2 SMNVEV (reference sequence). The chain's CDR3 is CASSSNQGIQGEQYF. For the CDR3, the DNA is TGTGCCAGCAGTTCAAATCAGGGAATTCAGGGCGAGCAGTACTTC.

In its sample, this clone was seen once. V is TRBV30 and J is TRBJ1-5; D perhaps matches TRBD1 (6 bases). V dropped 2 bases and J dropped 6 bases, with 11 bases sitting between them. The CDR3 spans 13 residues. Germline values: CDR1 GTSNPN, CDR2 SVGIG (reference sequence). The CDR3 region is CAWSSQGRQPQHF. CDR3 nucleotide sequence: TGTGCCTGGAGTTCGCAGGGGCGTCAGCCCCAGCATTTT.

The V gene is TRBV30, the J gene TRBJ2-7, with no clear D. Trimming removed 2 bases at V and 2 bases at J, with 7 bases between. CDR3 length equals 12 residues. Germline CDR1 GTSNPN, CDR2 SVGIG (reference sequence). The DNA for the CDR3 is TGTGCCTGGAGTCCGGGTACCTACGAGCAGTACTTC. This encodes CAWSPGTYEQYF.

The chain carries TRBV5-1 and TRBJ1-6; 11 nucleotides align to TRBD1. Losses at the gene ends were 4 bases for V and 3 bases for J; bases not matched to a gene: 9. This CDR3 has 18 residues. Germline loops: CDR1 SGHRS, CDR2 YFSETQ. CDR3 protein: CASSPGQGVGGYNSPLHF. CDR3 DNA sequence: TGCGCCAGCAGCCCGGGACAGGGGGTCGGAGGCTATAATTCACCCCTCCACTTT.

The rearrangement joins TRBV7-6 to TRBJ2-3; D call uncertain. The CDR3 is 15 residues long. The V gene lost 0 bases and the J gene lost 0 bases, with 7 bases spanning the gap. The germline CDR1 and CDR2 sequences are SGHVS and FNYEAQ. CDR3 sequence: CASSLADGSTDTQYF. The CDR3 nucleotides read TGTGCCAGCAGCTTAGCGGACGGGAGCACAGATACGCAGTATTTT. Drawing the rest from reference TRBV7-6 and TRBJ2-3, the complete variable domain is GAGVSQSPRYKVTKRGQDVALRCDPISGHVSLYWYRQALGQGPEFLTYFNYEAQQDKSGLPNDRFSAERPEGSISTLTIQRTEQRDSAMYRCASSLADGSTDTQYFGPGTRLTVL.

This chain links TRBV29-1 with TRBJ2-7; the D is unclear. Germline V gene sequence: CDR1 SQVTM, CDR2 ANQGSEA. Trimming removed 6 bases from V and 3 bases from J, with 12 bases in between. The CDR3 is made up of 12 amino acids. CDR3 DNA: TGCAGCGTCAAGGACGGAGACTACGAGCAGTACTTC. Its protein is CSVKDGDYEQYF.

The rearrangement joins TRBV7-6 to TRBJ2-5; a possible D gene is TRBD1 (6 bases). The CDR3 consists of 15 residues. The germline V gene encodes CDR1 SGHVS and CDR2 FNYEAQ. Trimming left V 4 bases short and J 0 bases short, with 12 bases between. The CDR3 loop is CASSSLQGYQETQYF. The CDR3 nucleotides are TGTGCCAGCAGCTCACTGCAGGGGTACCAAGAGACCCAGTACTTC. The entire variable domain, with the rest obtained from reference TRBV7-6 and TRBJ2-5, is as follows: GAGVSQSPRYKVTKRGQDVALRCDPISGHVSLYWYRQALGQGPEFLTYFNYEAQQDKSGLPNDRFSAERPEGSISTLTIQRTEQRDSAMYRCASSSLQGYQETQYFGPGTRLLVL.

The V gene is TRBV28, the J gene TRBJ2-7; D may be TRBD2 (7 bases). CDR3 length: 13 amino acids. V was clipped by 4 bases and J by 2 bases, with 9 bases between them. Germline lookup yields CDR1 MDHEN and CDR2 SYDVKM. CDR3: CASSSGGPYEQYF. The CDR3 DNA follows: TGTGCCAGCAGTTCCGGGGGGCCCTACGAGCAGTACTTC.

The CDR3 DNA is TGTGCCAGCAGTTTCCAGAATTCACCCCTCCACTTT. Its protein is CASSFQNSPLHF. The V call is TRBV6-5, the J call TRBJ1-6; unclear D gene. CDR3 size: 12 residues. Germline CDR1 and CDR2: MNHEY and SVGAGI. With 4 bases removed from V and 7 bases from J, the gap between germline ends came to 5 bases.

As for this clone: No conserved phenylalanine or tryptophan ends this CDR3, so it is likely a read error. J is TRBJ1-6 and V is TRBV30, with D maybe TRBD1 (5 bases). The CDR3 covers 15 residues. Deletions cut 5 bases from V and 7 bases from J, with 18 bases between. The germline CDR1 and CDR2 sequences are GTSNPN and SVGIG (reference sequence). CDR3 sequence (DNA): TGTGCCTGGGGGGGGTTACGCCTATCGAATTCACCCCTCCACCTT. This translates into CAWGGLRLSNSPLHL.

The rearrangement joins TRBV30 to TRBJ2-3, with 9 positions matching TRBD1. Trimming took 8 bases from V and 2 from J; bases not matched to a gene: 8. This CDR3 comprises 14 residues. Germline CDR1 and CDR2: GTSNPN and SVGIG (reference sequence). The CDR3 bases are TGTGCCGTTAGGACAGGGGTCGTCACAGATACGCAGTATTTT. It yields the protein CAVRTGVVTDTQYF.

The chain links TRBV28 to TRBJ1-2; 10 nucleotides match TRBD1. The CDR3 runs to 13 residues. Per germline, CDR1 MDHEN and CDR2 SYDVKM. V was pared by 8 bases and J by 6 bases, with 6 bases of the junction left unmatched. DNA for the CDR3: TGTGCCAGCCGGACAGGGGGTTTGCATGGCTACACCTTC. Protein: CASRTGGLHGYTF.

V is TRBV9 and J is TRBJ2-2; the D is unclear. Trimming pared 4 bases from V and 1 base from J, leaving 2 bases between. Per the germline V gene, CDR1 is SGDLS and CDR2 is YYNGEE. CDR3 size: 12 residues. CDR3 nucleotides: TGTGCCAGCAGCCTGAACACCGGGGAGCTGTTTTTT. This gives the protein CASSLNTGELFF.